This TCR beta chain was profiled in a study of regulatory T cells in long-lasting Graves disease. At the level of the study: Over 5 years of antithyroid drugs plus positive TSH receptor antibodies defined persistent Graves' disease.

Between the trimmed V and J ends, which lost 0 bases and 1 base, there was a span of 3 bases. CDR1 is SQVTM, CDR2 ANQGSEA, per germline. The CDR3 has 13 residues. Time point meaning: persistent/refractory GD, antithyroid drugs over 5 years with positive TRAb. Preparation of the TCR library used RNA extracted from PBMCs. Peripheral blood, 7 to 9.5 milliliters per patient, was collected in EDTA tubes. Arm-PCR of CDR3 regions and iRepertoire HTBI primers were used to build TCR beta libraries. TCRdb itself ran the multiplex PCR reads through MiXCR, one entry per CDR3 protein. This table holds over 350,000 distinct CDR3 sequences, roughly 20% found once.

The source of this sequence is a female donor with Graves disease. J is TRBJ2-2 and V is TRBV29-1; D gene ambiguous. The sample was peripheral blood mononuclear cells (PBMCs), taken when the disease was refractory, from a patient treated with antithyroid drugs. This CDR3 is CSVEERNTGELFF. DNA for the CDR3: TGCAGCGTTGAAGAGCGGAACACCGGGGAGCTGTTTTTT.